These 31 T cell receptor beta chains were all obtained from the same sample, sequenced in a study of T cell responses to AZD1222 COVID-19 vaccine. Assay: immunoSEQ multiplex PCR; the TCRdb copy retains only in-frame clones and omits some. This table holds approximately 140,000 clones, roughly 90% found once. Source: peripheral blood, taken 28 days after the second AZD1222 dose. These receptors all stem from an adult who received the AZD1222 COVID-19 vaccine.

V and J are TRBV30 and TRBJ1-1; 7 bases align to TRBD1. The germline CDR1 and CDR2 sequences are GTSNPN and SVGIG (reference sequence). CDR3 length equals 12 residues. With V trimmed by 2 bases and J by 3 bases, 0 bases remained unmatched. The CDR3 loop reads CAWSRGHTEAFF. Here the CDR3 DNA reads TGTGCCTGGAGTAGGGGGCACACTGAAGCTTTCTTT.

V usage is TRBV30 and J usage is TRBJ2-7; D is unclear. V lost 8 bases and J 2 bases, leaving 16 bases between the germline ends. Germline values: CDR1 GTSNPN, CDR2 SVGIG (reference sequence). This CDR3 contains 13 residues. CDR3 bases: TGTGCCGGCTCTGAGACTCCCCCCTACGAGCAGTACTTC. This sequence encodes CAGSETPPYEQYF.

The rearrangement links TRBV9 to TRBJ1-2, with TRBD1 identical over 7 bases. V shed 3 bases, J shed 2 bases, and the junction held 1 base outside the gene matches. The CDR3 contains 13 residues. Per the germline V gene, CDR1 is SGDLS and CDR2 is YYNGEE. The CDR3 reads CASSETGNYGYTF. The CDR3 DNA sequence: TGTGCCAGCAGCGAGACAGGGAACTATGGCTACACCTTC. The variable domain in full, with the rest retrieved from reference TRBV9 and TRBJ1-2, is DSGVTQTPKHLITATGQRVTLRCSPRSGDLSVYWYQQSLDQGLQFLIQYYNGEERAKGNILERFSAQQFPDLHSELNLSSLELGDSALYFCASSETGNYGYTFGSGTRLTVV.

The CDR3: CASSSNTGELFF. CDR3 in DNA: TGTGCCAGCAGCAGCAACACCGGGGAGCTGTTTTTT. This chain connects TRBV7-2 to TRBJ2-2; no definite D call. CDR1 SGHTA and CDR2 FQGNSA come from the germline V gene. The CDR3 totals 12 residues. The V end lost 5 bases, the J end lost 2 bases, and 3 bases lay between the germline ends.

The rearrangement links TRBV10-3 to TRBJ2-1, with 10 positions matching TRBD2. Losses at the gene ends were 3 bases for V and 9 bases for J; bases not matched to a gene: 11. The germline gives CDR1 ENHRY, CDR2 SYGVKD. The CDR3 is made up of 16 amino acids. The CDR3 loop is CAISDTKGLAGVEQFF. CDR3 nucleotides: TGTGCCATCAGTGACACTAAGGGGCTAGCGGGAGTTGAGCAGTTCTTC.

This chain joins TRBV18 and TRBJ2-5; TRBD2 aligns across 12 bases. Germline CDR1 KGHSH, CDR2 LQKENI. V lost 6 bases, J lost 5 bases, and 7 bases stayed unmatched. CDR3 length: 15 residues. In DNA, the CDR3 is TGTGCCAGCTCGCCGACCGGGACTAGCGGGGAGACCCAGTACTTC. Translated, it gives CASSPTGTSGETQYF.

The rearrangement joins TRBV5-5 to TRBJ1-4, with 9 bases that match TRBD1. There are 14 residues in the CDR3. Germline CDR1 reads SGHKS; CDR2 reads YYEKEE (reference sequence). V dropped 4 bases and J dropped 6; count of bases not matched to a gene: 4. The CDR3 bases are TGTGCCAGCAGCCCAGACAGGGGGGATGAAAAACTGTTTTTT. It encodes CASSPDRGDEKLFF. The full variable domain, in which reference TRBV5-5 and TRBJ1-4 provide the parts outside the CDR3, is DAGVTQSPTHLIKTRGQQVTLRCSPISGHKSVSWYQQVLGQGPQFIFQYYEKEERGRGNFPDRFSARQFPNYSSELNVNALLLGDSALYLCASSPDRGDEKLFFGSGTQLSVL.

The chain employs TRBV7-2 and TRBJ2-7; a weak D match, TRBD1 (5 bases). The germline CDR1 and CDR2 sequences are SGHTA and FQGNSA. V was clipped by 1 base and J by 3 bases, with 10 bases between them. This CDR3 has 14 residues. In DNA, the CDR3 is TGTGCCAGCAGCTTAGGCCCAGGGAACTACGAGCAGTACTTC. Translated: CASSLGPGNYEQYF.

A few counts support this clone. The rearrangement links TRBV18 to TRBJ2-5, with 12 positions matching TRBD2. There are 15 residues in the CDR3. Germline V gene sequence: CDR1 KGHSH, CDR2 LQKENI. With 5 bases clipped from V and 5 bases from J, the junction kept 6 bases outside the gene matches. CDR3 DNA sequence: TGTGCCAGCTCAAGGACTAGCGGGACCATGGAGACCCAGTACTTC. Translated, it gives CASSRTSGTMETQYF.

The V and J genes are TRBV28 and TRBJ1-5; TRBD1 matches at 11 bases. CDR3 size: 16 residues. The J segment lost 6 bases and the V segment lost 4 bases, leaving 8 bases of the junction unmatched. Germline CDR1 is MDHEN and CDR2 is SYDVKM. The DNA for the CDR3 is TGTGCCAGCAGTTCCGAGGGACAGGGGGTTTTTCAGCCCCAGCATTTT. This gives the protein CASSSEGQGVFQPQHF.

This chain connects TRBV20-1 to TRBJ2-7; D unresolved. Trimming removed 3 bases at V and 2 bases at J, with 5 bases between. This CDR3 region has 11 residues. Germline V CDR1 and CDR2: DFQATT, SNEGSKA (reference sequence). The CDR3, as DNA: TGCAGTGCTAGTGGGGCCTACGAGCAGTACTTC. Its protein product is CSASGAYEQYF.

The chain combines TRBV24-1 with TRBJ2-3, with TRBD2 matching over 7 bases. Germline values: CDR1 KGHDR, CDR2 SFDVKD. The V gene end was trimmed by 5 bases and the J gene end by 4 bases; junction bases not matched to a gene: 17. The CDR3 runs to 18 residues. The chain's CDR3 is CATSATGGLAEPADTQYF. The CDR3 coding sequence is TGTGCCACCAGTGCCACCGGAGGGCTAGCGGAACCAGCAGATACGCAGTATTTT.

This clone has only one observation. The chain is built from TRBV18 and TRBJ1-6; D unresolved. The CDR3 covers 15 residues. Trimming cost V 2 bases and J 7 bases, with 12 bases left between them. Germline V CDR1 and CDR2: KGHSH, LQKENI. CDR3 loop: CASSPGLATNSPLHF. In DNA, the CDR3 is TGTGCCAGCTCACCAGGTTTGGCCACCAATTCACCCCTCCACTTT.

Only one count was recorded for this clone. The V call is TRBV18, the J call TRBJ1-1, with 9 bases aligning to TRBD1. Germline V gene data show CDR1 as KGHSH and CDR2 as LQKENI. The V gene end was trimmed by 3 bases and the J gene end by 2 bases; junction bases not matched to a gene: 13. The CDR3 is 18 residues long. The CDR3 nucleotides read TGTGCCAGCTCACCCCTCCGGGACAGGGAGGGGTCCAACACTGAAGCTTTCTTT. This sequence encodes CASSPLRDREGSNTEAFF. Full variable domain (remainder filled in from reference TRBV18 and TRBJ1-1): NAGVMQNPRHLVRRRGQEARLRCSPMKGHSHVYWYRQLPEEGLKFMVYLQKENIIDESGMPKERFSAEFPKEGPSILRIQQVVRGDSAAYFCASSPLRDREGSNTEAFFGQGTRLTVV.

As to this clone: One end of the junction varies from germline; a read error may be responsible. The J gene is TRBJ2-6, the V gene TRBV7-7; no clear D. In germline, CDR1 is SSHAT, CDR2 FNYEAQ (reference sequence). The CDR3 loop spans 16 amino acids. The CDR3 here is CASSLGPASGANVLTF. CDR3 coding DNA: TGTGCTAGCAGCTTGGGTCCTGCATCCGGGGCCAACGTCCTGACTTTC.

The chain joins TRBV20-1 to TRBJ2-3; TRBD1 matches at 7 bases. In germline, CDR1 is DFQATT, CDR2 SNEGSKA (reference sequence). Trimming took 3 bases from V and 4 from J; bases not matched to a gene: 7. This CDR3 contains 14 residues. CDR3 sequence reads: CSASLRQGSDTQYF. In nucleotides, the CDR3 is TGCAGTGCTAGTTTAAGACAGGGTTCAGATACGCAGTATTTT.

The chain is built from TRBV6-5 and TRBJ2-5; D is perhaps TRBD1 or TRBD2 (6 bases each). The ends were cut back, 9 bases at V and 5 bases at J, with 16 bases in the middle. Looked up from germline, CDR1 is MNHEY and CDR2 is SVGAGI. The CDR3 totals 13 residues. The CDR3 protein is CASRRGGGETQYF. The CDR3 bases are TGTGCCAGTCGCAGAGGAGGGGGGGAGACCCAGTACTTC.

The V gene is TRBV28, the J gene TRBJ2-5, with 8 bases that match TRBD1. The germline V gene encodes CDR1 MDHEN and CDR2 SYDVKM. The J segment lost 4 bases and the V segment lost 4 bases, leaving 5 bases of the junction unmatched. The CDR3 runs 14 residues. The CDR3 DNA follows: TGTGCCAGCAGTTACACAGGGGGAGCAGAGACCCAGTACTTC. Its protein product is CASSYTGGAETQYF.

The chain combines TRBV24-1 with TRBJ2-2, with 7 bases matching TRBD1. The length of the CDR3 is 13 residues. CDR1 and CDR2 from the germline V gene are KGHDR and SFDVKD. V lost 8 bases to trimming and J lost 6 bases; unmatched junction nucleotides: 5. CDR3 sequence reads: CATTNRGAGELFF. The CDR3 DNA reads TGTGCCACCACCAACAGGGGTGCCGGGGAGCTGTTTTTT.

V usage is TRBV7-2 and J usage is TRBJ2-5; D perhaps matches TRBD1 (5 bases). Germline V gene lookup returns CDR1 SGHTA and CDR2 FQGNSA. Trimming pared 3 bases from V and 5 bases from J, leaving 10 bases between. This CDR3 contains 13 residues. The CDR3 spells CASSFTGWETQYF. Written as DNA, the CDR3 is TGTGCCAGCAGCTTCACAGGATGGGAGACCCAGTACTTC.

The V gene is TRBV19, the J gene TRBJ2-7; 7 bases are a match to TRBD2. The CDR3 is 15 amino acids. Germline CDR1 reads LNHDA; CDR2 reads SQIVND (reference sequence). J lost 2 bases, V lost 1 base, and 5 bases had no gene match. The CDR3 nucleotides are TGTGCCAGTAGTATAGTCGCGGGAGTACCCTACGAGCAGTACTTC. This codes for CASSIVAGVPYEQYF.

V and J are TRBV6-1 and TRBJ1-5; 9 bases map to TRBD1. The V segment lost 2 bases and the J segment 5 bases; nucleotides outside the gene matches: 7. Germline loops: CDR1 MNHNS, CDR2 SASEGT. The CDR3 is 16 amino acids. This chain's CDR3 is CASSEQVTGGYQPQHF. The CDR3 DNA reads as TGTGCCAGCAGTGAACAGGTGACAGGGGGTTATCAGCCCCAGCATTTT.

The V and J genes are TRBV3-1 (or the pseudogene TRBV3-2) and TRBJ1-1; a possible D gene is TRBD1 (5 bases). This CDR3 spans 14 amino acids. Germline CDR1 and CDR2: LGHDT and YNNKEL (reference sequence). V lost 5 bases, J lost 10 bases, and 20 bases lay in between. The CDR3 spells CASSARDFVGVAFF. The CDR3 DNA follows: TGTGCCAGCAGCGCCCGGGACTTCGTCGGGGTAGCTTTCTTT.

V gene TRBV6-1 combines with J gene TRBJ1-5; D possibly corresponds to TRBD1 (6 bases). Per the germline V gene, CDR1 is MNHNS and CDR2 is SASEGT. Trimming shortened V by 2 bases and J by 3 bases, and 14 bases separated the two germline ends. The CDR3 runs to 16 residues. CDR3 nucleotide sequence: TGTGCCAGCAGTGAATTATCCAGGGGAAACAATCAGCCCCAGCATTTT. Its protein product is CASSELSRGNNQPQHF.

The chain employs TRBV19 and TRBJ1-2; 8 positions match TRBD1. The V gene's germline CDR1 is LNHDA and CDR2 SQIVND (reference sequence). The CDR3 length is 13 residues. The J segment lost 7 bases and the V segment lost 5 bases, leaving 6 bases of the junction unmatched. CDR3 in DNA: TGTGCCAGTAGTCCCTGGACAGGGCCTGGCTACACCTTC. This gives the protein CASSPWTGPGYTF.

The chain links TRBV7-2 to TRBJ2-7; D gene unclear. The germline CDR1 and CDR2 sequences are SGHTA and FQGNSA. Trimming left V 1 base short and J 2 bases short, with 12 bases between. There are 15 residues in the CDR3. The CDR3 sequence is CASSLEWGSTYEQYF. The CDR3, as DNA: TGTGCCAGCAGCTTAGAATGGGGAAGTACCTACGAGCAGTACTTC.

This chain joins TRBV27 and TRBJ2-1, with 7 bases fitting TRBD1. The CDR3 runs 14 residues. Trimming at V came to 5 bases and at J to 8 bases, leaving 9 bases not matched to a gene. CDR1 MNHEY and CDR2 SMNVEV come from the germline V gene (reference sequence). DNA of the CDR3: TGTGCCAGCAGTCTCCGACAGGGTCTCTATGAGCAGTTCTTC. Translating gives CASSLRQGLYEQFF.

This chain links TRBV5-1 with TRBJ2-7, with 7 bases fitting TRBD1. Per the germline V gene, CDR1 is SGHRS and CDR2 is YFSETQ. Trimming took 2 bases from V and 2 from J; bases not matched to a gene: 7. This CDR3 contains 15 residues. CDR3 amino acids: CASSFRQGVTYEQYF. CDR3 bases: TGCGCCAGCAGCTTTCGACAGGGTGTTACCTACGAGCAGTACTTC.

This rearrangement joins TRBV19 to TRBJ1-1; no reliable D call. The CDR3 extends over 15 amino acids. V lost 2 bases, J lost 0 bases, and 10 bases lay in between. Germline assignment: CDR1 LNHDA and CDR2 SQIVND (reference sequence). CDR3 in amino acids: CASSISGSMNTEAFF. The CDR3 DNA is TGTGCCAGTAGTATAAGTGGCAGCATGAACACTGAAGCTTTCTTT.

V gene TRBV27 combines with J gene TRBJ2-7; the D gene is possibly TRBD2 (5 bases). Germline V gives CDR1 MNHEY, CDR2 SMNVEV (reference sequence). The CDR3 is 14 amino acids. The germline V and J ends were trimmed by 6 bases and 3 bases, with 15 bases remaining between them. CDR3 amino acids: CASRPSGWFYEQYF. The CDR3 DNA follows: TGTGCCAGCAGACCCAGCGGTTGGTTCTACGAGCAGTACTTC.

The chain uses TRBV29-1 and TRBJ1-1; no clear D gene. The V gene lost 7 bases and the J gene lost 1 base, with 16 bases spanning the gap. The germline V gene has CDR1 SQVTM and CDR2 ANQGSEA. This CDR3 is built from 14 residues. The chain's CDR3 is CSAYRNEGNTEAFF. CDR3 nucleotides: TGCAGCGCCTACAGAAACGAGGGGAACACTGAAGCTTTCTTT.